Listed below are T cell receptor beta chains from one sample, sequenced in a study of blood T cell repertoires in COVID-19. Repertoires were generated with immunoSEQ multiplex PCR, while TCRdb's copy carries only in-frame clones and drops some. The profile shows around 300,000 clones, roughly 85% of them singletons. The sequencing input was peripheral blood. The source of these receptors is a woman younger than 45 with active or convalescent COVID-19. CDR3s include the opening cysteine and the closing phenylalanine or tryptophan. The D gene is left open where the match is weak. Size values are once, few and many counts, or a class for expanded clones, and some rows have none.

CDR3,DNA,size,D,V,J
CASSPPYPAGPNTGELFF,TGTGCCAGCTCACCACCGTATCCAGCGGGACCCAACACCGGGGAGCTGTTTTTT,.,TRBD2,TRBV18,TRBJ2-2
CSADGVRDRVNNEQFF,TGCAGCGCTGATGGGGTCCGGGACAGGGTGAACAATGAGCAGTTCTTC,.,TRBD1,TRBV29-1,TRBJ2-1
CASSLSAYGGPYEQYF,TGTGCCAGCAGTTTATCTGCCTACGGGGGGCCCTACGAGCAGTACTTC,.,.,TRBV27,TRBJ2-7
CASSPHSSGFGYTF,TGTGCCAGCAGCCCCCATTCCTCGGGGTTTGGCTACACCTTC,few,.,TRBV7-9,TRBJ1-2
CASSLVGGGGSDQPQHF,TGTGCCAGCAGCTTAGTGGGAGGAGGGGGCTCCGATCAGCCCCAGCATTTT,.,TRBD1,TRBV7-8,TRBJ1-5
CASSLASGGGNEQFF,TGTGCCAGCAGCTTAGCCAGCGGGGGGGGGAATGAGCAGTTCTTC,.,TRBD2,TRBV7-2,TRBJ2-1
CASRAQGSGYTF,TGTGCCAGCAGGGCTCAGGGAAGTGGCTACACCTTC,once,.,TRBV6-5,TRBJ1-2
CASSIVGAMNTEAFF,TGTGCCAGTAGTATAGTCGGAGCCATGAACACTGAAGCTTTCTTT,.,.,TRBV19,TRBJ1-1
CAWSVMGTGNTEAFF,TGTGCCTGGAGTGTAATGGGGACAGGTAACACTGAAGCTTTCTTT,.,TRBD1,TRBV30,TRBJ1-1
CASSRSYEQYF,TGTGCCAGCAGCCGGAGCTACGAGCAGTACTTC,.,.,TRBV14,TRBJ2-7
CASSLAAGGNAEAFF,TGTGCCAGCAGCTTGGCGGCAGGGGGCAACGCTGAAGCTTTCTTT,.,TRBD1,TRBV5-5,TRBJ1-1
CAISEPRLAGDNEQFF,TGTGCCATCAGTGAGCCCCGACTAGCAGGGGACAATGAGCAGTTCTTC,.,.,TRBV10-3,TRBJ2-1
CASGTGVNQPQHF,TGTGCCAGCGGGACAGGGGTAAATCAGCCCCAGCATTTT,.,TRBD1,TRBV12-3/TRBV12-4,TRBJ1-5
CASRRHPNTEAFF,TGTGCCTCCCGGCGACACCCGAACACTGAAGCTTTCTTT,.,.,TRBV19,TRBJ1-1
CASSQVDVAYETQYF,TGTGCCAGCAGCCAAGTAGACGTAGCTTATGAGACCCAGTACTTC,.,.,TRBV14,TRBJ2-5
CASSPSWGTDTQYF,TGTGCCAGCAGCCCTAGCTGGGGCACAGATACGCAGTATTTT,.,.,TRBV2,TRBJ2-3
CASREAGSTDTQYF,TGTGCCAGTAGGGAAGCGGGGAGCACAGATACGCAGTATTTT,few,TRBD2,TRBV19,TRBJ2-3
CASSGGTSGGTDTQYF,TGTGCCAGCAGCGGTGGGACTAGCGGGGGCACAGATACGCAGTATTTT,once,TRBD2,TRBV7-3,TRBJ2-3
CAIRGQIEETQYF,TGTGCCATCAGGGGACAGATTGAAGAGACCCAGTACTTC,.,TRBD1,TRBV10-3,TRBJ2-5
CASSLDNVPGVNTEAFF,TGTGCCAGCAGCTTAGATAACGTCCCAGGGGTGAACACTGAAGCTTTCTTT,.,.,TRBV7-2,TRBJ1-1
CASSVLGTGGHEQYF,TGTGCCAGCAGCGTACTCGGGACAGGGGGCCACGAGCAGTACTTC,.,TRBD1,TRBV9,TRBJ2-7
CASSPQGGTGNTIYF,TGTGCCAGCAGCCCTCAGGGGGGCACCGGAAACACCATATATTTT,.,TRBD1,TRBV7-2,TRBJ1-3
CASSETLAGGTNEQFF,TGCGCCAGCAGCGAAACGCTAGCGGGGGGGACCAATGAGCAGTTCTTC,.,TRBD2,TRBV5-1,TRBJ2-1
CASSLESTGYTF,TGCGCCAGCAGCTTGGAGAGTACGGGCTACACCTTC,once,.,TRBV5-1,TRBJ1-2
CASSQRSGLAQYF,TGTGCCAGCAGCCAAAGGTCGGGACTAGCGCAGTATTTT,.,TRBD2,TRBV3-1/TRBV3-2,TRBJ2-3
CASSPTGGNEKLFF,TGTGCCAGCAGCCCGACAGGGGGTAATGAAAAACTGTTTTTT,.,TRBD1,TRBV5-4,TRBJ1-4
CASSYQGWTNEKLFF,TGTGCCAGCAGCTATCAGGGTTGGACTAATGAAAAACTGTTTTTT,.,.,TRBV7-2,TRBJ1-4
CASSFWAGQLGGYTF,TGTGCCAGCAGTTTCTGGGCCGGACAGTTAGGCGGCTACACCTTC,.,.,TRBV27,TRBJ1-2
CAWGPGQVNEKLFF,TGTGCCTGGGGACCCGGACAGGTTAATGAAAAACTGTTTTTT,.,TRBD1,TRBV30,TRBJ1-4
CASSATLGGHTDTQYF,TGTGCCAGCAGCGCCACCCTCGGGGGGCACACAGATACGCAGTATTTT,.,.,TRBV9,TRBJ2-3
CASSGTASNSPLHF,TGTGCCAGCAGTGGGACAGCTTCTAATTCACCCCTCCACTTT,.,.,TRBV25-1,TRBJ1-6
CASRYGQGGWQPQHF,TGTGCCAGCAGATATGGACAGGGAGGGTGGCAGCCCCAGCATTTT,.,TRBD1,TRBV6-5,TRBJ1-5
CASSLGSSAIPYEQYF,TGTGCCAGCAGCTTAGGGAGCAGCGCCATTCCCTACGAGCAGTACTTC,.,.,TRBV7-8,TRBJ2-7
CASSPRQGQPQHF,TGTGCCAGCAGCCCCCGACAGGGACAGCCCCAGCATTTT,.,TRBD1,TRBV7-2,TRBJ1-5
CASSPLAGIIYNEQFF,TGTGCCAGCAGCCCACTAGCGGGGATTATATACAATGAGCAGTTCTTC,once,TRBD2,TRBV7-8,TRBJ2-1
CASRDGTGGNTEAFF,TGTGCCAGCAGAGATGGGACAGGGGGGAACACTGAAGCTTTCTTT,.,TRBD1,TRBV2,TRBJ1-1
CASSPTGTGIFTLHF,TGTGCCAGCAGTCCGACCGGGACAGGGATCTTCACCCTCCACTTT,.,TRBD1,TRBV6-5,TRBJ1-6
CASSLVGGQGAGNTIYF,TGTGCCAGCAGCTTAGTGGGGGGACAGGGGGCGGGAAACACCATATATTTT,few,TRBD1,TRBV7-8,TRBJ1-3
CASSFVREAGELFF,TGTGCCAGCAGCTTCGTCAGGGAAGCCGGGGAGCTGTTTTTT,once,.,TRBV7-2,TRBJ2-2
CASSPLRGANQPQHF,TGTGCCAGCAGCCCCCTCAGGGGAGCCAATCAGCCCCAGCATTTT,once,.,TRBV7-2,TRBJ1-5
CASSPGQGMFQPQHF,TGTGCCAGCAGTCCGGGACAGGGTATGTTTCAGCCCCAGCATTTT,.,TRBD1,TRBV6-5,TRBJ1-5
CASSVADLSGELFF,TGTGCCAGCAGCGTGGCCGACTTGTCCGGGGAGCTGTTTTTT,.,.,TRBV9,TRBJ2-2
CASSFAETQYF,TGTGCCAGCAGCTTTGCGGAGACCCAGTACTTC,.,.,TRBV5-4,TRBJ2-5
CASSRGNLEDGYTF,TGTGCCAGCAGTCGGGGTAACCTAGAGGATGGCTACACCTTC,.,.,TRBV28,TRBJ1-2
CSARGGDEQFF,TGCAGTGCTAGAGGGGGAGATGAGCAGTTCTTC,.,.,TRBV20-1,TRBJ2-1
CASSFAGTYEQYF,TGTGCCAGCAGCTTTGCAGGGACCTACGAGCAGTACTTC,.,.,TRBV5-5,TRBJ2-7
CASSQLLLRDSAYEQYF,TGTGCCAGCAGTCAGCTCCTCCTCCGGGACAGTGCCTACGAGCAGTACTTC,few,TRBD1,TRBV6-6,TRBJ2-7